The clone carrying this TCR beta chain has only a few counts. Its antigen is unidentified. The sample comes from a study of T cells in Graves' hyperthyroidism and ophthalmopathy. The study included ophthalmopathy patients with Clinical Activity Score at least 3, NOSPECS grade at least 4 and duration under 3 months. Study-level results: Ophthalmopathy, as predicted by the model, came a median about seven months after the prediction.

RNA transcripts served as the template for amplifying TCR beta CDR3 regions. During a first-round RT-PCR of the TCR CDR3, the HTBI primer set was used. TCRdb processed the multiplex PCR reads anew with MiXCR; each CDR3 protein has one entry. The sample lists hundreds of thousands of distinct CDR3 sequences, approximately 23% occurring once. The source of this sequence is a woman in her seventies with Graves' ophthalmopathy. The specimen was blood.

CDR3 in DNA: TGTGCCAGTAGTTCCGGGTTAGGTGAGCAGTTCTTC. Translating it yields CASSSGLGEQFF. This chain joins TRBV19 and TRBJ2-1; D gene unclear. This CDR3 is 12 amino acids long. Trimming removed 5 bases from V and 9 bases from J, with 11 bases in between. Germline CDR1 LNHDA, CDR2 SQIVND (reference sequence).